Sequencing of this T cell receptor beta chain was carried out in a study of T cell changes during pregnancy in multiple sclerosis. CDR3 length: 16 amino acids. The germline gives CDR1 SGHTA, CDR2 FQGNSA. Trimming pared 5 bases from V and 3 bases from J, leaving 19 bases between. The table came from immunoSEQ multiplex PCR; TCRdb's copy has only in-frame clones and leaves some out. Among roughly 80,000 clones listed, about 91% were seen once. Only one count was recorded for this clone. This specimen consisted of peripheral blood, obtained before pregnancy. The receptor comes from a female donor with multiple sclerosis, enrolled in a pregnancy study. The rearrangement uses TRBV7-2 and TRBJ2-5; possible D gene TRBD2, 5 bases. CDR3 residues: CASSPRRAAPEETQYF. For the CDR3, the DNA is TGTGCCAGCAGCCCCCGGCGGGCAGCTCCTGAAGAGACCCAGTACTTC.